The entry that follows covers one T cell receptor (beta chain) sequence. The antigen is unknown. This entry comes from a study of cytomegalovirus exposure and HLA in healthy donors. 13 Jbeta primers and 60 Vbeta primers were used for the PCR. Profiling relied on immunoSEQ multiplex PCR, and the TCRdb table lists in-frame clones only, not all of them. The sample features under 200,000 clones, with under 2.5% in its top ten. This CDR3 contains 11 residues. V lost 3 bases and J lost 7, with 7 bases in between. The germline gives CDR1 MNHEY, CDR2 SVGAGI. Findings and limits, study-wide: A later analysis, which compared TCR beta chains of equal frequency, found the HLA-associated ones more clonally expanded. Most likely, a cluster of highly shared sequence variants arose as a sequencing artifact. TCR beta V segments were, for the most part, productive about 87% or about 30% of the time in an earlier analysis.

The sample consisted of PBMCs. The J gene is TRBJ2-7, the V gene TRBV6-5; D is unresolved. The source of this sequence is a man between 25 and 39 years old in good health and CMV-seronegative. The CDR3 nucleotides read TGTGCCAGCAGTTATCTGTCGGAGCAGTACTTC. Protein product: CASSYLSEQYF.